This T cell receptor beta chain was obtained from a study of blood T cell repertoires in COVID-19. V was shortened by 2 bases and J by 4 bases, with 9 bases between the two germline ends. Germline V gene lookup returns CDR1 ENHRY and CDR2 SYGVKD. The CDR3 runs 13 residues. Authors' analysis steps: Estimates of nucleated cell counts were drawn from the amplification of reference gene primers. TCRdb's table, derived via immunoSEQ multiplex PCR, lists solely in-frame clones and lacks some. V and J calls and clone size are copied from that table; D and trimming were computed from the DNA. The data hold tens of thousands of clones, with around 81% observed a single time.

The sequenced sample consisted of peripheral blood. The chain is built from TRBV10-3 and TRBJ2-7; maybe TRBD1 (5 bases). The TCR originated in a man of 80 years or more with acute or convalescent COVID-19. The CDR3 nucleotides are TGTGCCATCAGTGAGCCGACAGAGTACGAGCAGTACTTC. Its protein is CAISEPTEYEQYF.